The rows below give T cell receptor beta chains drawn from one sample of a study of blood T cell repertoires in COVID-19. Assay used: immunoSEQ multiplex PCR; TCRdb lists only in-frame clones, some missing. This sample has 100,000 to 150,000 clones, with roughly 89% found just once. What was sequenced was peripheral blood. The source of these receptors is a man over 45 with active or convalescent COVID-19. Both conserved end residues are part of each CDR3. Each record gives: J gene, D gene, V gene, clone size, CDR3 DNA, CDR3 protein. D genes are given only for firm matches. Where a row states a size, it is once, few, many or the class of an expanded clone; other rows omit it.

j_call: TRBJ1-2; d_call: .; v_call: TRBV6-5; clone_size: .; cdr3_nt: TGTGCCAGCAGTCTCAGGGAGGACCCCCATGGCTACACCTTC; cdr3_aa: CASSLREDPHGYTF
j_call: TRBJ1-2; d_call: .; v_call: TRBV6-5; clone_size: .; cdr3_nt: TGTGCCAGCATGGGGGCAGGGATTTACGACTATGGCTACACCTTC; cdr3_aa: CASMGAGIYDYGYTF
j_call: TRBJ1-2; d_call: .; v_call: TRBV5-1; clone_size: .; cdr3_nt: TGCGCCAGCAGCTTGGAGGGGGTTCGTACTGGCTACACCTTC; cdr3_aa: CASSLEGVRTGYTF
j_call: TRBJ2-7; d_call: .; v_call: TRBV7-2; clone_size: .; cdr3_nt: TGTGCCAGCAGCTTACGGCTAGGGGTTGGGTCCTACGAGCAGTACTTC; cdr3_aa: CASSLRLGVGSYEQYF
j_call: TRBJ1-3; d_call: .; v_call: TRBV7-9; clone_size: .; cdr3_nt: TGTGCCATACAAAATGGCTCTGGAAACACCATATATTTT; cdr3_aa: CAIQNGSGNTIYF
j_call: TRBJ1-3; d_call: TRBD1; v_call: TRBV18; clone_size: .; cdr3_nt: TGTGCCAGCTCACCACTTGGGACAGGCTCGGGAAACACCATATATTTT; cdr3_aa: CASSPLGTGSGNTIYF
j_call: TRBJ2-1; d_call: TRBD2; v_call: TRBV14; clone_size: .; cdr3_nt: TGTGCCAGCAGCCGCCGGGAGGGGATTTACAATGAGCAGTTCTTC; cdr3_aa: CASSRREGIYNEQFF
j_call: TRBJ2-7; d_call: .; v_call: TRBV27; clone_size: .; cdr3_nt: TGTGCCAGCAGTTTGTCTGACTTATCCTACGAGCAGTACTTC; cdr3_aa: CASSLSDLSYEQYF
j_call: TRBJ2-2; d_call: .; v_call: TRBV24-1; clone_size: .; cdr3_nt: TGTGCCACCAGTGATCCCGGACAGAGGAACACCGGGGAGCTGTTTTTT; cdr3_aa: CATSDPGQRNTGELFF
j_call: TRBJ1-1; d_call: .; v_call: TRBV5-4; clone_size: .; cdr3_nt: TGTGCCAGCAGCCCAGTCCGGGGACAGAACACTGAAGCTTTCTTT; cdr3_aa: CASSPVRGQNTEAFF
j_call: TRBJ2-1; d_call: TRBD2; v_call: TRBV27; clone_size: .; cdr3_nt: TGTGCCAGCAGAGCGGGAGTAACCGACAATGAGCAGTTCTTC; cdr3_aa: CASRAGVTDNEQFF
j_call: TRBJ2-5; d_call: TRBD2; v_call: TRBV5-5; clone_size: .; cdr3_nt: TGTGCCAGCAGCCCCTCCGGGACTAGCGGCTTTCAAGAGACCCAGTACTTC; cdr3_aa: CASSPSGTSGFQETQYF
j_call: TRBJ1-1; d_call: .; v_call: TRBV11-2; clone_size: once; cdr3_nt: TGTGCCAGCAACAACTTAGCAGGGAATACTGAAGCTTTCTTT; cdr3_aa: CASNNLAGNTEAFF
j_call: TRBJ2-1; d_call: .; v_call: TRBV10-1; clone_size: .; cdr3_nt: TGCGCCAGCAGTGAATCCTCCCTGGAGGGATTCCATGAGCAGTTCTTC; cdr3_aa: CASSESSLEGFHEQFF
j_call: TRBJ1-4; d_call: .; v_call: TRBV5-4; clone_size: .; cdr3_nt: TGTGCCAGCAGCTTGGCAGGGAACCTTGCAACTAATGAAAAACTGTTTTTT; cdr3_aa: CASSLAGNLATNEKLFF